Given below is one T cell receptor (beta chain) in context. The assay was immunoSEQ multiplex PCR, and TCRdb's table has in-frame clones only and misses some. The sample has about 370,000 clones, 80% to 90% seen once; the top ten hold around 3%. These data come from a study of blood T cell repertoires in COVID-19. About the study: Collection of acute and convalescent COVID-19 samples took place in the United States, Italy and Spain. The analysed material was cDNA or gDNA that came from T cells, B-cell-depleted T cells, or PBMCs.

This CDR3 is built from 16 residues. Germline values: CDR1 LGHNA, CDR2 YNFKEQ. The V and J ends lost 3 bases and 2 bases respectively, with 16 bases between them. The TCR originated in a woman aged 25 to 45 with COVID-19, enrolled during active disease. The chain joins TRBV4-2 to TRBJ1-2, with D perhaps matching TRBD1 (5 bases). Sequencing used peripheral blood. CDR3 nucleotides: TGTGCCAGCAGCCAGGGTAGACAGCCCTCCAACTATGGCTACACCTTC. Its protein is CASSQGRQPSNYGYTF.